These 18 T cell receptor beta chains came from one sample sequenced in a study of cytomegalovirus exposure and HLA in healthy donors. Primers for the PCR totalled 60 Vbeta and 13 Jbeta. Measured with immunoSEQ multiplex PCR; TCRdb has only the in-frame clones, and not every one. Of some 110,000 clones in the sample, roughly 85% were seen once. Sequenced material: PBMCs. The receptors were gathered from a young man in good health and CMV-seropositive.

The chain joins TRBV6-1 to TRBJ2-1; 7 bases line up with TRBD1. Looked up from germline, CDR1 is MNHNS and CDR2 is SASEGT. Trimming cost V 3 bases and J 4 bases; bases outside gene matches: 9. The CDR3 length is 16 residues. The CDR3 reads CASSDKQGVSYNEQFF. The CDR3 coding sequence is TGTGCCAGCAGTGACAAGCAGGGGGTGTCGTACAATGAGCAGTTCTTC.

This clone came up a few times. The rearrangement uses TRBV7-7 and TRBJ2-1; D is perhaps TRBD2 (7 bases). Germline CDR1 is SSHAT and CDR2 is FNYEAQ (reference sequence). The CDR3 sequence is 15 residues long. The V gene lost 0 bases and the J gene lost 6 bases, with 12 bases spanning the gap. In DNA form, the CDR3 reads TGTGCCAGCAGCTTAGCTGTGGGAGGGGGCAATGAGCAGTTCTTC. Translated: CASSLAVGGGNEQFF.

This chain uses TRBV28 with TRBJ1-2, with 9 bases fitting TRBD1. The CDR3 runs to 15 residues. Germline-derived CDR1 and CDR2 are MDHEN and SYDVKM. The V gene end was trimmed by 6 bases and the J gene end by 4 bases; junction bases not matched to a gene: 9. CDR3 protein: CASSHGTGTLYGYTF. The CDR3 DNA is TGTGCCAGCAGCCATGGGACAGGGACACTCTATGGCTACACCTTC.

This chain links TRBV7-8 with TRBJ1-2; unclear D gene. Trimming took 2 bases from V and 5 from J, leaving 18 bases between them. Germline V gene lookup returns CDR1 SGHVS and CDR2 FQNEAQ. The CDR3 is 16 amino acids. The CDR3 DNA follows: TGTGCCAGCAGCTTACCCGAAAAAGTCCACTTATATGGCTACACCTTC. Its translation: CASSLPEKVHLYGYTF.

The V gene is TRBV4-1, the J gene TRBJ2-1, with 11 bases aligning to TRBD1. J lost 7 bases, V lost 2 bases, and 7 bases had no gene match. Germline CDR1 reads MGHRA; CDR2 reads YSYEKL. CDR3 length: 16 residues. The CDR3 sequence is CASSQSRDRGDNEQFF. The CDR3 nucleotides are TGCGCCAGCAGCCAATCCCGGGACAGGGGGGATAATGAGCAGTTCTTC.

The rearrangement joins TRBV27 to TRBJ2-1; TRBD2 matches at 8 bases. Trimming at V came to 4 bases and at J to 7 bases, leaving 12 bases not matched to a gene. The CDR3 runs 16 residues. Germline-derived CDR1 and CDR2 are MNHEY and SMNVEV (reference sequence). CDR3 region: CASSSGTGGPRNEQFF. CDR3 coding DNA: TGTGCCAGCAGTTCAGGCACGGGGGGGCCGAGGAATGAGCAGTTCTTC.

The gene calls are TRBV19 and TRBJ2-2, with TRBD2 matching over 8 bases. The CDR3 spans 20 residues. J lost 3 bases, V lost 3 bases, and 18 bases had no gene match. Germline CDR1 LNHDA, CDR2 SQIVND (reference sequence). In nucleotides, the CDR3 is TGTGCCAGTAGTATGAATATGGAGCGGGAGAGATTCCGTTACACCGGGGAGCTGTTTTTT. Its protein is CASSMNMERERFRYTGELFF.

The CDR3 DNA follows: TGTGCCAGCAGCTTGGGGGGACTAGCGACCAATGAGCAGTTCTTC. Translating gives CASSLGGLATNEQFF. The chain links TRBV5-6 to TRBJ2-1; the match to TRBD2 covers 10 bases. Trimming at V came to 0 bases and at J to 6 bases, leaving 3 bases not matched to a gene. The CDR3 consists of 15 residues. Germline V lookup: CDR1 SGHDT, CDR2 YYEEEE.

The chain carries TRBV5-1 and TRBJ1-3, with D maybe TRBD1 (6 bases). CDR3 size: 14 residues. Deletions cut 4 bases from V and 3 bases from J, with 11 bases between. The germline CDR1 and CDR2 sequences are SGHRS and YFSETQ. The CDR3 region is CASSEDSGGNTIYF. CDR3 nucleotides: TGCGCCAGCAGCGAGGACAGTGGTGGAAACACCATATATTTT.

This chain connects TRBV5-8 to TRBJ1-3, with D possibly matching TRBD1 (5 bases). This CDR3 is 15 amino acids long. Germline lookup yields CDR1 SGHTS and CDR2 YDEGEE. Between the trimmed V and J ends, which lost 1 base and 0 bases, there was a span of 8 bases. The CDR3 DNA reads TGTGCCAGCAGCTTGAGGCAGGGCTCTGGAAACACCATATATTTT. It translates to CASSLRQGSGNTIYF. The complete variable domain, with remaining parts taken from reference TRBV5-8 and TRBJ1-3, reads EAGVTQSPTHLIKTRGQQATLRCSPISGHTSVYWYQQALGLGLQFLLWYDEGEERNRGNFPPRFSGRQFPNYSSELNVNALELEDSALYLCASSLRQGSGNTIYFGEGSWLTVV.

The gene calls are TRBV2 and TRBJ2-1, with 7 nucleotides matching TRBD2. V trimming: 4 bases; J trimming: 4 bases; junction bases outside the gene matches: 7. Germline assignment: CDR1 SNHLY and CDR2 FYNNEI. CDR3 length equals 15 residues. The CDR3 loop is CASSGGLADYNEQFF. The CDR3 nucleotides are TGTGCCAGCAGTGGGGGCCTAGCGGATTACAATGAGCAGTTCTTC.

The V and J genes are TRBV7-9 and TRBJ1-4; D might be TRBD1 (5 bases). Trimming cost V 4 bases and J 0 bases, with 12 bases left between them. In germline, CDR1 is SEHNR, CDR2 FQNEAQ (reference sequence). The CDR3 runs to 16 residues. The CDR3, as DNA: TGTGCCAGCAGCTCCTCGGACACCGCAACTAATGAAAAACTGTTTTTT. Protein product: CASSSSDTATNEKLFF. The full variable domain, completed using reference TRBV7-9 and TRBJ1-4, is DTGVSQNPRHKITKRGQNVTFRCDPISEHNRLYWYRQTLGQGPEFLTYFQNEAQLEKSRLLSDRFSAERPKGSFSTLEIQRTEQGDSAMYLCASSSSDTATNEKLFFGSGTQLSVL.

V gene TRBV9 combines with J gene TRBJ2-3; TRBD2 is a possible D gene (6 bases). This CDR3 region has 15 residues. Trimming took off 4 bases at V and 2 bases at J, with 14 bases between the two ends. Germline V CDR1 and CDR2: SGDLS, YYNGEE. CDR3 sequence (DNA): TGTGCCAGCAGCCTCCACCGGGACTCCACAGATACGCAGTATTTT. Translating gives CASSLHRDSTDTQYF.

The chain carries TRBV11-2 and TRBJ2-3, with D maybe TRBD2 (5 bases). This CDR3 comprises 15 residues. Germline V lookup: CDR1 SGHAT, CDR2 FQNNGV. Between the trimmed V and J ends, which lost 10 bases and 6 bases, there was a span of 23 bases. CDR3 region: CATNRARGSPDTQYF. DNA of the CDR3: TGTGCCACCAATAGGGCGAGAGGGTCACCGGATACGCAGTATTTT.

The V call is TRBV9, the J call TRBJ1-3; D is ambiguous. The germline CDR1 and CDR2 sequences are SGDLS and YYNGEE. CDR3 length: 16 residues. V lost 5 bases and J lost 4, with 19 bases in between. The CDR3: CASRDREGASGNTIYF. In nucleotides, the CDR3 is TGTGCCAGCAGAGACCGGGAGGGAGCTTCCGGAAACACCATATATTTT. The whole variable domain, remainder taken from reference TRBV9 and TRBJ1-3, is DSGVTQTPKHLITATGQRVTLRCSPRSGDLSVYWYQQSLDQGLQFLIQYYNGEERAKGNILERFSAQQFPDLHSELNLSSLELGDSALYFCASRDREGASGNTIYFGEGSWLTVV.

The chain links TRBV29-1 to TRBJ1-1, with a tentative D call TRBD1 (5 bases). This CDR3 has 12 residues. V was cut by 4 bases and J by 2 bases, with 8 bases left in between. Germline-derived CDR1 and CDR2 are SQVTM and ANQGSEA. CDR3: CSVGGGNTEAFF. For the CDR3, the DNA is TGCAGCGTTGGGGGCGGAAACACTGAAGCTTTCTTT.

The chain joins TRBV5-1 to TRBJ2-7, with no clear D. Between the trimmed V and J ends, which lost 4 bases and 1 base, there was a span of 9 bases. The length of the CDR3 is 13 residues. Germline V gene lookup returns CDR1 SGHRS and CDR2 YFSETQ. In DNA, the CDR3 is TGCGCCAGCAGCAGACTGAGGTCCTACGAGCAGTACTTC. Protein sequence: CASSRLRSYEQYF.

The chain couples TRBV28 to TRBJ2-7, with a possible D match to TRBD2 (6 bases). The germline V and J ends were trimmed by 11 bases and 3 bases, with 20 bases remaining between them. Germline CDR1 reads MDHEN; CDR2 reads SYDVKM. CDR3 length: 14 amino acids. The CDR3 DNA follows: TGTGCCCTCCCCGGGGGAGGAGTCTTCTACGAGCAGTACGTC. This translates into CALPGGGVFYEQYV.